This T cell receptor (beta chain) was recorded in a study of cytotoxic CD8 clonotypes in ibrutinib-treated CLL. The method was immunoSEQ multiplex PCR; TCRdb's version includes in-frame clones alone and lacks a portion of them. This table has more than 110,000 clones, under 95% appearing once. Trimming left V 2 bases short and J 4 bases short, with 5 bases between. The CDR3 is made up of 11 amino acids. The germline V gene has CDR1 DFQATT and CDR2 SNEGSKA (reference sequence). Sequenced material: PBMCs, taken after 12 months of ibrutinib treatment. This clonotype was obtained from a human donor with chronic lymphocytic leukemia. The chain recombines TRBV20-1 with TRBJ2-5; D remains unclear. In nucleotides, the CDR3 is TGCAGTGCTAGACCGGTAGAGACCCAGTACTTC. This encodes CSARPVETQYF.